This TCR beta chain was observed in a study of cytomegalovirus exposure and HLA in healthy donors. Across the whole study: Of the donors genotyped, approximately 400 in all, about 80% fell in the Caucasian-associated ancestry cluster. Overall study results and limits: A later analysis linked about 17,000 TCR beta sequences to HLA alleles at 0.05 false discovery rate.

Trimming removed 0 bases from V and 5 bases from J; junction bases left unmatched: 10. The CDR3 sequence is 18 residues long. Germline assignment: CDR1 SGDLS and CDR2 YYNGEE. PCR employed 60 Vbeta and 13 Jbeta primers. In the original workflow: Unique TCR beta chains totaled some 88 million in a later count, with roughly 11 million of them shared. Measured with immunoSEQ multiplex PCR; TCRdb has only the in-frame clones, and not every one. That table gives V, J and clone size, and the DNA gave D and trimming. The sample records fewer than 150,000 clones, about four fifths being singletons. As to this clone: Its antigen is as yet unknown.

Sequenced: PBMCs. This chain connects TRBV9 to TRBJ2-3; TRBD2 aligns across 12 bases. The origin of this receptor is a male donor in good health and CMV-seronegative. DNA of the CDR3: TGTGCCAGCAGCGTAGAGGTTCTAGCGGGAGGGCTTTTAGATACGCAGTATTTT. It codes for CASSVEVLAGGLLDTQYF.